Presented here are 3 T cell receptor beta chains from one specimen sequenced in a study of T cell responses to AZD1222 COVID-19 vaccine (dated by TCRdb to the early 2020s). The intended sense of this specimen's time point label: baseline before first vaccination. The library came from the immunoSEQ multiplex PCR assay. TCRdb obtained this table from immuneACCESS and retained in-frame rearrangements with V and J assigned. These tables miss some clones; where compared with another copy, unresolved V genes account for less than half of the shortfall, and the remainder is unexplained. The sample table contains some 140,000 clones; only one count was recorded for about 87% of them. The ten largest account for 1.9% of the sample. Specimen: peripheral blood, collected on day 0 of AZD1222 vaccination. The receptors here all came from an adult in good health.

The chain recombines TRBV29-1 with TRBJ2-4; 11 bases match TRBD2. Germline values: CDR1 SQVTM, CDR2 ANQGSEA. V was pared by 5 bases and J by 4 bases, with 4 bases of the junction left unmatched. The length of the CDR3 is 14 residues. The CDR3: CSVIWTSGKNIQYF. Here the CDR3 DNA reads TGCAGCGTTATCTGGACTAGCGGGAAAAACATTCAGTACTTC.

V and J are TRBV15 and TRBJ1-5, with no clear D. The germline V gene has CDR1 LNHNV and CDR2 YYDKDF (reference sequence). Deletions cut 5 bases from V and 8 bases from J, with 16 bases between. The CDR3 runs 14 residues. For the CDR3, the DNA is TGTGCCACCAGCGAAGCGACCCTTTTTGAGCCCCAGCATTTT. Translating gives CATSEATLFEPQHF.

The chain joins TRBV4-1 to TRBJ2-1; TRBD2 matches 7 bases. V was pared by 1 base and J by 8 bases, with 5 bases of the junction left unmatched. The germline V gene has CDR1 MGHRA and CDR2 YSYEKL. The CDR3 runs 14 residues. CDR3 sequence (DNA): TGCGCCAGCAGCCAAGGCGGGAGCCGCGATGAGCAGTTCTTC. The encoded protein is CASSQGGSRDEQFF.